This TCR beta chain was documented in a study of identical twins. This clonotype was seen more than once but under ten times. Its antigen is unidentified. Study-level results: Out-of-frame alpha sequences common to twins exhibited a surplus of low generation probability. Clonotypes of the beta chain that were abundant in cord blood carried fewer insertions (memory repertoires showed none).

The germline V gene encodes CDR1 SNHLY and CDR2 FYNNEI. The V and J ends lost 8 bases and 4 bases respectively, with 18 bases between them. This CDR3 region has 15 residues. TCRdb itself ran the 5' RACE reads through MiXCR, one entry per CDR3 protein. The sample shows around 960,000 distinct CDR3 sequences, 9% to 15% of them seen only once. The sample also formed part of further work on yellow fever vaccine responses in identical twins. According to that study: The T cell response to vaccination in identical twins was reportedly partly convergent and partly personalized.

This chain links TRBV2 with TRBJ1-5; D gene unclear. Sequences were obtained from PBMCs. This clonotype originated in a young woman in good health. This chain's CDR3 is CASSADGSRNQPQHF. The CDR3 DNA reads as TGTGCCAGCTCCGCTGACGGCAGCCGTAATCAGCCCCAGCATTTT.